This T cell receptor beta chain was observed in a study of cytotoxic CD8 clonotypes in ibrutinib-treated CLL (dated by TCRdb to the early 2020s). Background for the entire study: The cohort included around 15 treatment-naive and ten to eleven relapsed/refractory patients; approximately 17 were IGHV unmutated. Responses were partial in roughly 24 patients and complete in 2; after median around 65 months follow-up, around 15 stayed in remission and some twelve progressed. The response samples were drawn at a median of roughly eleven months into treatment, with a range of about 6 to 36 months. An average of about 250,000 productive templates and 80,000 to 100,000 productive rearrangements was obtained per sample. Longitudinal samples were available for about 30% of the roughly 86 trial participants. Cryopreserved peripheral blood mononuclear cells were obtained before treatment, at response, and at either sustained remission or disease progression. Paper-wide results and their limitations: Baseline clonality was found to be higher than that of age-matched healthy donors and was strongly correlated with circulating CD8+ T-cell counts. At ibrutinib response clonality went up, during sustained remission it held steady, and at progression it dropped back toward baseline. Public clonotypes were rare and either shrank or stayed stable during treatment, and the rise in clonality at ibrutinib response reflected expansion of private clonotypes. Sustained-remission and progressing patients did not have matched sampling times, and lymph node repertoires were not examined.

On a MiSeq, deep resolution sequencing aimed for a depth between 1 in 1 million and 1 in 200,000 T cells, with each clonotype covered about 9.2x on average. The immunoSEQ hsTCRB Kit was used to generate the TCR beta libraries. Per the original workflow: ImmunoSEQ Data Assistant and ImmunoSEQ Analyzer were used for data analysis, and V, D and J genes were assigned according to IMGT definitions. Clonality was computed as one minus normalized Shannon entropy of productive rearrangement frequencies, ranging from 0 to 1. Only overrepresented clonotypes making up at least 0.05% of the repertoire of each patient were included in the public clonotype analysis. Repertoires from 10 to 15 age-matched healthy donors in immuneACCESS were used as clonality controls. Here the immuneACCESS table is served through TCRdb, limited to in-frame sequences with V and J called. Missing clones are a known gap in these copies; in checked studies unresolved V genes cover under half, and the rest lacks a known reason. The V and J calls and clone size come from that table; D and trimming were worked out from the DNA. For this sample the table gives around 30,000 clones, of which around 52% were detected only once. The ten largest clones take up about 5.4% of the sample.

For TCR beta library preparation, around 2.2 micrograms of genomic DNA was extracted from cryopreserved PBMCs. Longitudinal blood samples from CLL patients on ibrutinib monotherapy underwent high-throughput TCR beta sequencing. The patients took part in an open-label, single-center phase 2 trial of ibrutinib monotherapy. Trimming takes 4 bases from V and 0 bases from J, and the germline ends sit 16 bases apart. Including cysteine and phenylalanine, the CDR3 has 17 amino acids. The CDR3 DNA has 51 bases and is translated from base 1. CDR1 and CDR2, looked up from the germline V gene, are MDHEN and SYDVKM. A remark on this clone: Its antigen target is currently unknown. Per-base qualities were not stored, and no clone one base away is much larger.

The chain links TRBV28 with TRBJ2-1; the D gene identity is not certain. This specimen was PBMCs, taken before ibrutinib treatment. The receptor comes from a human donor with chronic lymphocytic leukemia. The CDR3 region reads CASSSRWGLSSYNEQFF. The DNA sequence is as follows: TGTGCCAGCAGTTCGAGGTGGGGTTTGAGCTCCTACAATGAGCAGTTCTTC. When the CDR3 is completed using the reference TRBV28 and TRBJ2-1 genes on either side, the full variable domain is DVKVTQSSRYLVKRTGEKVFLECVQDMDHENMFWYRQDPGLGLRLIYFSYDVKMKEKGDIPEGYSVSREKKERFSLILESASTNQTSMYLCASSSRWGLSSYNEQFFGPGTRLTVL.